This TCR beta chain was captured in a study of identical twins. TCRdb analysed the 5' RACE reads with MiXCR anew, one entry per CDR3 protein. Here the sample spans about 470,000 distinct CDR3 sequences, less than 25% being singletons. A further study also used this sample, focusing on T cells expressing NK-cell markers. That source notes: An anti-gamma-delta TCR antibody restricted sorting to alpha-beta TCR T cells in several experiments.

The origin of this receptor is a woman between 18 and 29 years old in good health. The sequenced material came from CD4+ T cells sorted from blood.

The CDR3 DNA reads as TGTGCCAGTAGTATGTCCAGGGAAACCGGGGAGCTGTTTTTT. The encoded protein is CASSMSRETGELFF. J is TRBJ2-2 and V is TRBV19; tentatively, D is TRBD1 (5 bases). Germline V gene lookup returns CDR1 LNHDA and CDR2 SQIVND (reference sequence). Trimming cost V 3 bases and J 5 bases, with 10 bases left between them. This CDR3 is 14 amino acids long.